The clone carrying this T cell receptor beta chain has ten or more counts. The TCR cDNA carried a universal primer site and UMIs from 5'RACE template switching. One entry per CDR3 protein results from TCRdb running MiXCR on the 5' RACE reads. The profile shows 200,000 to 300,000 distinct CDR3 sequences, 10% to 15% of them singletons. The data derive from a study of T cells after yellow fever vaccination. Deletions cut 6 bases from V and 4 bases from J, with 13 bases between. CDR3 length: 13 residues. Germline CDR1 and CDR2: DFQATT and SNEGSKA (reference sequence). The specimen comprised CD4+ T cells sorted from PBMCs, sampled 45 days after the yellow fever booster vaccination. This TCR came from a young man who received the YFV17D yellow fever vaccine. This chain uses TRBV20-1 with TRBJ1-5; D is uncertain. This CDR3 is CSARLNRNQPQHF. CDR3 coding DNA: TGCAGTGCGAGGTTGAATCGGAATCAGCCCCAGCATTTT.